This TCR beta chain was sequenced for a study of identical twins. General observations from the study: In zero-insertion analyses, partial confounding could arise from invariant MAIT and iNKT cells.

V gave up 4 bases and J gave up 1 base, with 4 bases separating them. Per germline, CDR1 SNHLY and CDR2 FYNNEI. The CDR3 totals 13 residues. This clonotype was detected only a few times. Its antigen is unidentified. MiXCR, run by TCRdb on the 5' RACE reads, gives a single entry per CDR3 protein. The profile shows just over 500,000 distinct CDR3 sequences, 20% to 25% of them singletons. A further study also used this sample, focusing on T cells expressing NK-cell markers. This second study notes: An anti-gamma-delta TCR antibody restricted sorting to alpha-beta TCR T cells in several experiments.

Sequenced input: CD4+ T cells sorted from blood. The chain couples TRBV2 to TRBJ2-2; D ambiguous. This receptor was identified in a woman younger than 30 in good health. CDR3 sequence: CASSAGNTGELFF. CDR3 DNA sequence: TGTGCCAGCAGTGCAGGGAACACCGGGGAGCTGTTTTTT.